A single sample gave rise to the 8 T cell receptor beta chains below, sequenced in a study of brain T cells in children with intractable seizures. Repertoires were generated with immunoSEQ multiplex PCR, while TCRdb's copy carries only in-frame clones and drops some. This sample has 55,000 to 80,000 clones, with roughly 95% found just once. Sample: peripheral blood, taken at surgery. These receptors were obtained from a boy younger than two with focal cortical dysplasia and intractable seizures.

The V and J genes are TRBV10-3 and TRBJ1-2; maybe TRBD1 (5 bases). This CDR3 region has 13 residues. The germline gives CDR1 ENHRY, CDR2 SYGVKD. Trimming stripped 7 bases from V and 5 bases from J, with 14 bases between. CDR3 sequence reads: CAITTEGRYGYTF. As DNA, the CDR3 is TGTGCCATCACGACCGAGGGGCGGTATGGCTACACCTTC.

This chain uses TRBV7-5 with TRBJ2-7. TRBV7-5 is deemed a pseudogene. CDR3 length: 17 amino acids. CDR3 protein: CVRSPLPGPQPVDEQYF. CDR3 in DNA: TGTGTCAGAAGCCCTTTACCGGGACCCCAACCCGTGGACGAGCAGTACTTC.

The genes are TRBV12-5 and TRBJ1-1; the D gene is possibly TRBD1 (5 bases). Trimming cost V 4 bases and J 3 bases, with 15 bases left between them. The V gene's germline CDR1 is LGHNT and CDR2 FRNRAP. The CDR3 length is 15 residues. In nucleotides, the CDR3 is TGTGCTAGTGGTTCCCTTACAGGAACCGACACTGAAGCTTTCTTT. Translating gives CASGSLTGTDTEAFF. The full variable domain, its missing parts supplied by reference TRBV12-5 and TRBJ1-1, is DARVTQTPRHKVTEMGQEVTMRCQPILGHNTVFWYRQTMMQGLELLAYFRNRAPLDDSGMPKDRFSAEMPDATLATLKIQPSEPRDSAVYFCASGSLTGTDTEAFFGQGTRLTVV.

The chain links TRBV27 to TRBJ2-7; no reliable D call. CDR3 length: 16 amino acids. Trimming left V 0 bases short and J 2 bases short, with 14 bases between. Germline values: CDR1 MNHEY, CDR2 SMNVEV (reference sequence). The CDR3 region is CASSLSGRHLTYEQYF. In DNA, the CDR3 is TGTGCCAGCAGTTTATCTGGTCGGCACCTCACCTACGAGCAGTACTTC.

The chain recombines TRBV28 with TRBJ2-7; D is possibly TRBD1 or TRBD2 (6 bases each). The CDR3 spans 12 residues. V lost 10 bases and J lost 4, with 14 bases in between. Looked up from germline, CDR1 is MDHEN and CDR2 is SYDVKM. CDR3 sequence: CATGGTTYEQYF. CDR3 coding DNA: TGTGCCACCGGCGGGACAACATACGAGCAGTACTTC.

The chain has TRBV4-2 and TRBJ2-1, with TRBD1 matching over 10 bases. CDR1 LGHNA and CDR2 YNFKEQ come from the germline V gene. The CDR3 consists of 16 residues. Germline trimming cut 3 bases from V and 6 bases from J; bases unmatched to any gene: 8. Here the CDR3 reads CASSHLDRGPVNEQFF. The CDR3 DNA follows: TGTGCCAGCAGCCATTTAGACAGGGGGCCGGTCAATGAGCAGTTCTTC.

The chain couples TRBV7-2 to TRBJ2-4; perhaps TRBD1 as D (6 bases). The germline V gene has CDR1 SGHTA and CDR2 FQGNSA. V shed 4 bases and J shed 6 bases, with 16 bases lying between them. This CDR3 contains 15 residues. The CDR3 spells CASSSRQAGVNIQYF. For the CDR3, the DNA is TGTGCCAGCAGCTCCCGACAGGCAGGGGTAAACATTCAGTACTTC.

V usage is TRBV3-1 (or the pseudogene TRBV3-2) and J usage is TRBJ2-5; D is undetermined. CDR1 LGHDT and CDR2 YNNKEL come from the germline V gene (reference sequence). CDR3 size: 14 residues. Trimming took 1 base from V and 5 from J, leaving 11 bases between them. The chain's CDR3 is CASSQGSSTETQYF. The CDR3 region has the DNA TGTGCCAGCAGCCAAGGGTCGAGCACGGAGACCCAGTACTTC.